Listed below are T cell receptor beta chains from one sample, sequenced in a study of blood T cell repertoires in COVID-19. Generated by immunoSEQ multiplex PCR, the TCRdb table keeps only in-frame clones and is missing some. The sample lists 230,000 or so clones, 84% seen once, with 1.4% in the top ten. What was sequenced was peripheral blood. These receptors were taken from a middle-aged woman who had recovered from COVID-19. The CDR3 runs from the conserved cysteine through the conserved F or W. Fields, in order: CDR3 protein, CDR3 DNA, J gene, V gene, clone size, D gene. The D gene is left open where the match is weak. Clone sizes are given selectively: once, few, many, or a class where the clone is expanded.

cdr3_aa: CACKQGAWGEQYF; cdr3_nt: TGTGCCTGCAAACAGGGGGCGTGGGGCGAGCAGTACTTC; j_call: TRBJ2-7; v_call: TRBV30; clone_size: once; d_call: TRBD1
cdr3_aa: CASSLYGTYTGELFF; cdr3_nt: TGTGCCAGCAGTTTGTACGGTACTTACACCGGGGAGCTGTTTTTT; j_call: TRBJ2-2; v_call: TRBV27; clone_size: .; d_call: .
cdr3_aa: CASSRGQGNSPLHF; cdr3_nt: TGTGCCAGCAGCAGAGGACAGGGAAATTCACCCCTCCACTTT; j_call: TRBJ1-6; v_call: TRBV7-2; clone_size: .; d_call: TRBD1
cdr3_aa: CASSRGSSGKLFF; cdr3_nt: TGTGCCAGCAGCCGCGGTTCCTCGGGAAAACTGTTTTTT; j_call: TRBJ1-4; v_call: TRBV6-5; clone_size: few; d_call: .
cdr3_aa: CASQALHEKLFF; cdr3_nt: TGTGCCAGTCAGGCCCTTCATGAAAAACTGTTTTTT; j_call: TRBJ1-4; v_call: TRBV18; clone_size: .; d_call: .
cdr3_aa: CASSLSGVLNTEAFF; cdr3_nt: TGTGCCAGCAGTTTATCAGGGGTTCTGAACACTGAAGCTTTCTTT; j_call: TRBJ1-1; v_call: TRBV28; clone_size: .; d_call: .
cdr3_aa: CASSHMVTGSTDTQYF; cdr3_nt: TGTGCCAGCAGTCACATGGTGACAGGGAGTACAGATACGCAGTATTTT; j_call: TRBJ2-3; v_call: TRBV28; clone_size: once; d_call: TRBD1
cdr3_aa: CASSWDYLPRTDTQYF; cdr3_nt: TGTGCCAGCAGTTGGGACTACTTGCCGCGCACAGATACGCAGTATTTT; j_call: TRBJ2-3; v_call: TRBV6-9; clone_size: .; d_call: TRBD2
cdr3_aa: CASTSAVAGDYGYTF; cdr3_nt: TGTGCCAGTACCTCCGCGGTGGCGGGGGACTATGGCTACACCTTC; j_call: TRBJ1-2; v_call: TRBV6-5; clone_size: .; d_call: .
cdr3_aa: CASSSGSLRRSKAFF; cdr3_nt: TGTGCCAGCAGCTCGGGGAGCCTCCGCAGAAGTAAAGCTTTCTTT; j_call: TRBJ1-1; v_call: TRBV11-2; clone_size: .; d_call: .
cdr3_aa: CASSPQRTGADTQYF; cdr3_nt: TGTGCCAGCTCACCTCAAAGGACAGGGGCAGATACGCAGTATTTT; j_call: TRBJ2-3; v_call: TRBV18; clone_size: once; d_call: TRBD1
cdr3_aa: CASSYSRGKGNTEAFF; cdr3_nt: TGTGCCAGCAGTTACTCAAGGGGCAAGGGGAACACTGAAGCTTTCTTT; j_call: TRBJ1-1; v_call: TRBV6-2/TRBV6-3; clone_size: .; d_call: .
cdr3_aa: CAISEGPQGATEAFF; cdr3_nt: TGTGCCATCAGTGAGGGTCCCCAGGGGGCCACTGAAGCTTTCTTT; j_call: TRBJ1-1; v_call: TRBV10-3; clone_size: .; d_call: TRBD1
cdr3_aa: CASTLSGTGNEKLFF; cdr3_nt: TGTGCCAGCACATTATCCGGGACAGGGAATGAAAAACTGTTTTTT; j_call: TRBJ1-4; v_call: TRBV6-6; clone_size: once; d_call: TRBD1
cdr3_aa: CASSLARNYGYTF; cdr3_nt: TGTGCCAGCAGCTTGGCGAGGAACTATGGCTACACCTTC; j_call: TRBJ1-2; v_call: TRBV5-8; clone_size: .; d_call: .
cdr3_aa: CASNRGSTEAFF; cdr3_nt: TGTGCCAGCAATAGGGGTTCGACAGAAGCTTTCTTT; j_call: TRBJ1-1; v_call: TRBV11-3; clone_size: .; d_call: .
cdr3_aa: CASSLTGTTNYGYTF; cdr3_nt: TGCGCCAGCAGCTTGACGGGGACTACTAACTATGGCTACACCTTC; j_call: TRBJ1-2; v_call: TRBV5-1; clone_size: many; d_call: .
cdr3_aa: CASSLLAGGTYNEQFF; cdr3_nt: TGTGCCAGCAGTCTACTAGCGGGGGGAACCTACAATGAGCAGTTCTTC; j_call: TRBJ2-1; v_call: TRBV2; clone_size: .; d_call: TRBD2
cdr3_aa: CASSSSGGAEETQYF; cdr3_nt: TGTGCCAGCAGTTCGAGCGGGGGGGCTGAAGAGACCCAGTACTTC; j_call: TRBJ2-5; v_call: TRBV27; clone_size: once; d_call: TRBD2
cdr3_aa: CASCPSGASPDTQYF; cdr3_nt: TGTGCCAGCTGCCCGAGCGGGGCCAGCCCAGATACGCAGTATTTT; j_call: TRBJ2-3; v_call: TRBV6-5; clone_size: .; d_call: TRBD2
cdr3_aa: CAIRGIGENQPQHF; cdr3_nt: TGTGCCATCAGGGGTATCGGGGAAAATCAGCCCCAGCATTTT; j_call: TRBJ1-5; v_call: TRBV10-3; clone_size: .; d_call: .
cdr3_aa: CASNPTGGQAPYEQYF; cdr3_nt: TGCGCCAGCAACCCAACTGGGGGACAGGCCCCCTACGAGCAGTACTTC; j_call: TRBJ2-7; v_call: TRBV5-1; clone_size: .; d_call: TRBD1
cdr3_aa: CASSYSDRDYGYTF; cdr3_nt: TGTGCCAGCAGTTACTCCGACAGGGACTATGGCTACACCTTC; j_call: TRBJ1-2; v_call: TRBV6-5; clone_size: .; d_call: TRBD1
cdr3_aa: CASSLRGALRETQYF; cdr3_nt: TGTGCCAGTAGCCTCCGGGGGGCCCTCCGGGAGACCCAGTACTTC; j_call: TRBJ2-5; v_call: TRBV19; clone_size: .; d_call: .
cdr3_aa: CASSLNRAYEQYF; cdr3_nt: TGCGCCAGCAGCTTGAACCGAGCCTACGAGCAGTACTTC; j_call: TRBJ2-7; v_call: TRBV5-1; clone_size: .; d_call: .
cdr3_aa: CASSVVGGHQETQYF; cdr3_nt: TGTGCCAGCAGCGTAGTTGGAGGGCACCAAGAGACCCAGTACTTC; j_call: TRBJ2-5; v_call: TRBV9; clone_size: .; d_call: .
cdr3_aa: CASSVSGGLSGELFF; cdr3_nt: TGTGCCAGCAGCGTATCGGGGGGGCTATCCGGGGAGCTGTTTTTT; j_call: TRBJ2-2; v_call: TRBV9; clone_size: .; d_call: TRBD2
cdr3_aa: CASSQVTERTGELFF; cdr3_nt: TGTGCCAGCAGCCAAGTAACAGAAAGAACCGGGGAGCTGTTTTTT; j_call: TRBJ2-2; v_call: TRBV14; clone_size: .; d_call: .
cdr3_aa: CASSGTSTSTDTQYF; cdr3_nt: TGCGCCAGCAGCGGGACTAGCACTAGCACAGATACGCAGTATTTT; j_call: TRBJ2-3; v_call: TRBV5-1; clone_size: .; d_call: TRBD2
cdr3_aa: CSVDGQGLDSDTQYF; cdr3_nt: TGCAGCGTTGACGGCCAGGGGTTAGATTCAGATACGCAGTATTTT; j_call: TRBJ2-3; v_call: TRBV29-1; clone_size: .; d_call: .
cdr3_aa: CSASDNFGYTF; cdr3_nt: TGCAGTGCTAGCGACAACTTTGGCTACACCTTC; j_call: TRBJ1-2; v_call: TRBV20-1; clone_size: .; d_call: .
cdr3_aa: CASSLTVPTGSYEQYF; cdr3_nt: TGTGCCAGCTCTTTAACTGTGCCGACAGGGTCCTACGAGCAGTACTTC; j_call: TRBJ2-7; v_call: TRBV18; clone_size: .; d_call: TRBD1
cdr3_aa: CASSSRGLGNEQFF; cdr3_nt: TGTGCCAGCAGCTCGAGGGGACTAGGGAATGAGCAGTTCTTC; j_call: TRBJ2-1; v_call: TRBV3-1/TRBV3-2; clone_size: .; d_call: TRBD2
cdr3_aa: CASSLYRLSPDGTNTGELFF; cdr3_nt: TGTGCCAGCAGCCTTTATCGGTTATCCCCGGACGGGACGAACACCGGGGAGCTGTTTTTT; j_call: TRBJ2-2; v_call: TRBV7-6; clone_size: few; d_call: .
cdr3_aa: CASSLNAGGLYNEQFF; cdr3_nt: TGTGCCAGCAGCTTAAATGCAGGGGGGCTGTACAATGAGCAGTTCTTC; j_call: TRBJ2-1; v_call: TRBV7-6; clone_size: .; d_call: .
cdr3_aa: CASRRAGEGTDTQYF; cdr3_nt: TGCGCCAGCAGAAGAGCGGGGGAGGGCACAGATACGCAGTATTTT; j_call: TRBJ2-3; v_call: TRBV5-1; clone_size: .; d_call: TRBD2
cdr3_aa: CSVYGGVGRPTDTQYF; cdr3_nt: TGCAGCGTTTACGGAGGGGTAGGCAGGCCGACAGATACGCAGTATTTT; j_call: TRBJ2-3; v_call: TRBV29-1; clone_size: few; d_call: .
cdr3_aa: CASSQQGMYNSPLHF; cdr3_nt: TGCGCCAGCAGCCAGCAGGGAATGTATAATTCACCCCTCCACTTT; j_call: TRBJ1-6; v_call: TRBV4-3; clone_size: .; d_call: .
cdr3_aa: CASSLAQRSSYEQYF; cdr3_nt: TGTGCCAGCAGCTTAGCGCAGCGTAGCTCCTACGAGCAGTACTTC; j_call: TRBJ2-7; v_call: TRBV7-2; clone_size: .; d_call: .
cdr3_aa: CATSRTGAGEQYF; cdr3_nt: TGTGCCACCTCGAGGACAGGGGCAGGAGAGCAGTACTTC; j_call: TRBJ2-7; v_call: TRBV24-1; clone_size: .; d_call: TRBD1
cdr3_aa: CASSQTGEDYNEQFF; cdr3_nt: TGCGCCAGCAGTCAAACCGGGGAGGACTACAATGAGCAGTTCTTC; j_call: TRBJ2-1; v_call: TRBV23-1; clone_size: few; d_call: .
cdr3_aa: CASSFQHSGGYTSYEQYF; cdr3_nt: TGTGCCAGCAGCTTCCAGCATAGCGGGGGCTATACCTCCTACGAGCAGTACTTC; j_call: TRBJ2-7; v_call: TRBV7-8; clone_size: .; d_call: TRBD2
cdr3_aa: CASNHEEETQYF; cdr3_nt: TGTGCCAGCAACCACGAGGAAGAGACCCAGTACTTC; j_call: TRBJ2-5; v_call: TRBV12-3/TRBV12-4; clone_size: .; d_call: .
cdr3_aa: CASSLAGSRGGYTF; cdr3_nt: TGTGCCAGCAGCTTAGCCGGAAGCAGGGGTGGCTACACCTTC; j_call: TRBJ1-2; v_call: TRBV7-8; clone_size: .; d_call: .
cdr3_aa: CASSPPSTGLDEQFF; cdr3_nt: TGTGCCAGCTCACCACCGTCTACAGGGTTGGATGAGCAGTTCTTC; j_call: TRBJ2-1; v_call: TRBV18; clone_size: .; d_call: .
cdr3_aa: CASSRGTDVQETQYF; cdr3_nt: TGCGCCAGCAGCCGAGGGACAGACGTCCAAGAGACCCAGTACTTC; j_call: TRBJ2-5; v_call: TRBV4-1; clone_size: few; d_call: TRBD1
cdr3_aa: CASTMDRGGTEAFF; cdr3_nt: TGTGCCAGTACCATGGACAGGGGCGGCACTGAAGCTTTCTTT; j_call: TRBJ1-1; v_call: TRBV19; clone_size: few; d_call: TRBD1
cdr3_aa: CASSLGPTGAGANVLTF; cdr3_nt: TGTGCCAGCAGCTTAGGCCCGACAGGTGCTGGGGCCAACGTCCTGACTTTC; j_call: TRBJ2-6; v_call: TRBV7-2; clone_size: .; d_call: .